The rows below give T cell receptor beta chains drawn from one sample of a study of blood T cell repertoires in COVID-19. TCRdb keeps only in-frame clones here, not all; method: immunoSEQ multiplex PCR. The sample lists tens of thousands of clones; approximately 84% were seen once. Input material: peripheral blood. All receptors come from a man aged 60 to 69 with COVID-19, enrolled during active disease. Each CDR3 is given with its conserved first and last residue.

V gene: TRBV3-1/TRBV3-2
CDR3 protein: CASSHTGEQYF

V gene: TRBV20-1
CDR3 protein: CSASWGGQGNIQYF

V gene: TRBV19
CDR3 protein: CASSTGPPEAFF

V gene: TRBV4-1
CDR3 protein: CASSRWGGRATQYF

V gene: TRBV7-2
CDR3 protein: CASRPTGLGNTIYF

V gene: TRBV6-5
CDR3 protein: CASRWTATNEKLFF

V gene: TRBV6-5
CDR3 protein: CASSSPGLGVNEQYF

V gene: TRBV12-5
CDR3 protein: CASGTGQGAIGQPQHF

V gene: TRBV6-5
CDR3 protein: CASSYAGTGVDTQYF

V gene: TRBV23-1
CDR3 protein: CASSQSGEDCQETQYF

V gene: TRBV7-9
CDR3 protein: CASSRLAGGPNEQFF

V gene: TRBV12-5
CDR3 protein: CASGDDSLLNEKLFF